This T cell receptor beta chain was found in a study of human T cells and chemical hapten exposure. Stated time point: patch test 2, 6 weeks after DPC sensitization. Treatment specified: therapeutic diphenylcyclopropenone sensitization with weekly scalp DPC. Sample donors consisted of patients with alopecia, aged 18 to 70 years, who were suitable for DPC. Whole blood that had not been fractionated was the source of extracted total RNA. This clonotype has a handful of counts. The antigen is unknown. Overall study findings and caveats: Among expanded TCRs, significantly more large CDR3 similarity clusters formed than among controls. DPC sensitization did not alter TCRs above 1 in 1000 frequency.

In germline, CDR1 is SGHRS, CDR2 YFSETQ. V was trimmed by 1 base and J by 5 bases, leaving 5 bases between them. This CDR3 is built from 12 residues. TCRdb passed the RACE reads through MiXCR, listing each CDR3 protein once. The data contain about 400,000 distinct CDR3 sequences, just under 6.5% of them seen just once; the ten biggest clones take up over 5.5%. The origin of this receptor is a woman aged 18-29 years with alopecia areata. Some clones in this sample may be carry-over from other donors' samples. This chain uses TRBV5-1 with TRBJ2-3; the D is unclear. Sequenced material: whole blood, taken in connection with sensitization to the hapten diphenylcyclopropenone (DPC). This CDR3 is CASSLTEDTQYF. In nucleotides, the CDR3 is TGCGCCAGCAGCTTGACGGAAGATACGCAGTATTTT.